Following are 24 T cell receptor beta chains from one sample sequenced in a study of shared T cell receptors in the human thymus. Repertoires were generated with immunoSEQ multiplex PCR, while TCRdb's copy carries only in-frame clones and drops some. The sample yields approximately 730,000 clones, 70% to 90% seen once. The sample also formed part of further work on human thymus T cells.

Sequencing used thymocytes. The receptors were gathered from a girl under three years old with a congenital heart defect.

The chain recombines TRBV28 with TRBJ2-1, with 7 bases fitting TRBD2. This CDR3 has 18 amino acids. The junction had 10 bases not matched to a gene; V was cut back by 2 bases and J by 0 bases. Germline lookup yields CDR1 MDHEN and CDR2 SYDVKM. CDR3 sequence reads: CASSLKKSGGNSYNEQFF. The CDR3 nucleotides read TGTGCCAGCAGTTTAAAAAAGTCGGGGGGAAACTCCTACAATGAGCAGTTCTTC.

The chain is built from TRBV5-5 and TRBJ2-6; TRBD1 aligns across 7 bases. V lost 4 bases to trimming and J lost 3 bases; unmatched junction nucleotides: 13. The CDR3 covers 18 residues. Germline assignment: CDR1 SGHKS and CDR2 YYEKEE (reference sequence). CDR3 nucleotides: TGTGCCAGCAGCCCCACTAAAGGAACAGGGGTTGGGGCCAACGTCCTGACTTTC. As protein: CASSPTKGTGVGANVLTF.

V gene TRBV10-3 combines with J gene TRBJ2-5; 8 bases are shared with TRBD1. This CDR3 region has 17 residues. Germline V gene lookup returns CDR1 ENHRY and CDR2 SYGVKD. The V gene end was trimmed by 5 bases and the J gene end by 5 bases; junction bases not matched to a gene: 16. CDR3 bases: TGTGCCATCAGTTCGACAGGGGAAATCCCCTCGGAGGAGACCCAGTACTTC. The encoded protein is CAISSTGEIPSEETQYF.

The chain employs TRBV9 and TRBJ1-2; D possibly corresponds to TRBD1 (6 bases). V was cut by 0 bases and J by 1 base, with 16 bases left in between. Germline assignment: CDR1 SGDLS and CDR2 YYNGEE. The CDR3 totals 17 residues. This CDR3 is CASSVEAGASDNYGYTF. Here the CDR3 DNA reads TGTGCCAGCAGCGTAGAGGCAGGGGCGAGTGATAACTATGGCTACACCTTC.

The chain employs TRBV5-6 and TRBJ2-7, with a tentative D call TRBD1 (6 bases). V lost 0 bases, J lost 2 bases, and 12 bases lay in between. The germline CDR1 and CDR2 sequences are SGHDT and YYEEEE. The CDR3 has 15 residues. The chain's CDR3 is CASSLGRQVPYEQYF. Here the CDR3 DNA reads TGTGCCAGCAGCTTGGGACGACAGGTTCCCTACGAGCAGTACTTC.

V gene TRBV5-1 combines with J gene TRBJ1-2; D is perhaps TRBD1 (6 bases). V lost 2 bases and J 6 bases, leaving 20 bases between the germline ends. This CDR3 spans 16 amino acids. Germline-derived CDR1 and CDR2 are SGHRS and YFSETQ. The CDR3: CASSLPLGLGAHGYTF. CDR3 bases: TGCGCCAGCAGCTTACCCCTCGGGTTGGGGGCGCATGGCTACACCTTC.

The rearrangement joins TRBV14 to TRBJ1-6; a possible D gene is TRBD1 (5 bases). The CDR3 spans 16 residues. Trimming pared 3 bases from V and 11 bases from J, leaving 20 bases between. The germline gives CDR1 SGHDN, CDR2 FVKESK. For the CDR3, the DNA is TGTGCCAGCAGCCACCAAGTCACAGGCCAAACTCCACCCCTCCACTTT. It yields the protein CASSHQVTGQTPPLHF.

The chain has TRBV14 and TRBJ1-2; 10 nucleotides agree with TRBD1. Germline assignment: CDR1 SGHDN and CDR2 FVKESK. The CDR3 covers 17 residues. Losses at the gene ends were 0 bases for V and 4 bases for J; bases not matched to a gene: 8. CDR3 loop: CASSQEWDRGRFYGYTF. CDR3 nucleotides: TGTGCCAGCAGCCAAGAGTGGGACAGGGGTCGATTCTATGGCTACACCTTC.

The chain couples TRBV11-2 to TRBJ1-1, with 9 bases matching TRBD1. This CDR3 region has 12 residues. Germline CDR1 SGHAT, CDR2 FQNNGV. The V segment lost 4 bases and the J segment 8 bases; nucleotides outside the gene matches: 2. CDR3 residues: CASSWGTGEAFF. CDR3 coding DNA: TGTGCCAGCAGCTGGGGGACAGGGGAAGCTTTCTTT.

CDR3 in DNA: TGTGCCAGCAGCTTGGGCGATCCGGGGACTAACTATGGCTACACCTTC. Protein product: CASSLGDPGTNYGYTF. The V and J genes are TRBV5-4 and TRBJ1-2, with D hard to call. V lost 0 bases and J 0 bases, leaving 12 bases between the germline ends. Germline V lookup: CDR1 SGHNT, CDR2 YYREEE (reference sequence). The CDR3 length is 16 residues.

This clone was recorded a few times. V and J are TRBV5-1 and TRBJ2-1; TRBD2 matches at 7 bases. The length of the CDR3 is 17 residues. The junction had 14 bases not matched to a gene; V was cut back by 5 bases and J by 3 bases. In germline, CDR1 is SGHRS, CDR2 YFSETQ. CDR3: CASRAGDHEQCYNEQFF. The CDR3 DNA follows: TGCGCCAGCAGGGCGGGGGACCACGAACAATGCTACAATGAGCAGTTCTTC.

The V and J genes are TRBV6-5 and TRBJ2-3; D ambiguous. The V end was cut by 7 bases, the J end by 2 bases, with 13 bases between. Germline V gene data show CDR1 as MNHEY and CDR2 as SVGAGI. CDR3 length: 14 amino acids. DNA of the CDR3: TGTGCCAGCACCAGGCACAAATCCACAGATACGCAGTATTTT. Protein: CASTRHKSTDTQYF.

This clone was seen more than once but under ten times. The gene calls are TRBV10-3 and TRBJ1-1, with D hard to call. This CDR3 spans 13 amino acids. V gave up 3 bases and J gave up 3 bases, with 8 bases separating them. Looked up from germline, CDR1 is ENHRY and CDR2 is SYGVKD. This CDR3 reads CAISESEDTEAFF. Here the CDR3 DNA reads TGTGCCATCAGTGAAAGTGAGGACACTGAAGCTTTCTTT.

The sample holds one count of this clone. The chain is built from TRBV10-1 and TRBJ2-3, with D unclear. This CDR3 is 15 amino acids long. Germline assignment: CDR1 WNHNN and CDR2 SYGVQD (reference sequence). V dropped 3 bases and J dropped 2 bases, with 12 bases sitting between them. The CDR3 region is CASSDSHGNTDTQYF. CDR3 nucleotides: TGCGCCAGCAGTGATTCTCACGGTAACACAGATACGCAGTATTTT.

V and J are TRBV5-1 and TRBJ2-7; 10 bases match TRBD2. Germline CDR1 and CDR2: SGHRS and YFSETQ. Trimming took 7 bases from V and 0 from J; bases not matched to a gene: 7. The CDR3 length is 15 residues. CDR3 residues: CASRPGLADSYEQYF. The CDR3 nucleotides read TGCGCCAGCCGTCCCGGACTAGCGGACTCCTACGAGCAGTACTTC.

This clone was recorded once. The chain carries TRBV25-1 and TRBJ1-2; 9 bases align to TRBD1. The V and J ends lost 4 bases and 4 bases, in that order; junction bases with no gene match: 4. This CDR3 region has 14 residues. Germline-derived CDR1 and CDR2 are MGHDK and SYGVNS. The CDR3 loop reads CASSATGGLYGYTF. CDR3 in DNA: TGTGCCAGCAGTGCGACAGGGGGACTCTATGGCTACACCTTC.

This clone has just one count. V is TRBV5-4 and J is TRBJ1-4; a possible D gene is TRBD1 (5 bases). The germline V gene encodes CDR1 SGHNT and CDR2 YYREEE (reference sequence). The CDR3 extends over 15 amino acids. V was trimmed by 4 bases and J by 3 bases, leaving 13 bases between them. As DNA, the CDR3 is TGTGCCAGCAGCGCCGGGGGGGTGGCTAATGAAAAACTGTTTTTT. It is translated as CASSAGGVANEKLFF. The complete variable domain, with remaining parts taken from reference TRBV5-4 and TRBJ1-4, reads ETGVTQSPTHLIKTRGQQVTLRCSSQSGHNTVSWYQQALGQGPQFIFQYYREEENGRGNFPPRFSGLQFPNYSSELNVNALELDDSALYLCASSAGGVANEKLFFGSGTQLSVL.

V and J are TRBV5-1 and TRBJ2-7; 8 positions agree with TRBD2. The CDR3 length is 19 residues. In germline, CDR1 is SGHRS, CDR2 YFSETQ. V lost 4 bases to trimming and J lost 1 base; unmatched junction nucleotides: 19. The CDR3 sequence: CASSPCPDGGGIKSYEQYF. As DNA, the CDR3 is TGCGCCAGCAGCCCCTGCCCCGACGGGGGGGGAATAAAGTCCTACGAGCAGTACTTC. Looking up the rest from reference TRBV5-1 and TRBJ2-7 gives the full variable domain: KAGVTQTPRYLIKTRGQQVTLSCSPISGHRSVSWYQQTPGQGLQFLFEYFSETQRNKGNFPGRFSGRQFSNSRSEMNVSTLELGDSALYLCASSPCPDGGGIKSYEQYFGPGTRLTVT.

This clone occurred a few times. CDR3 amino acids: CASRAGTGDLDQETQYF. For the CDR3, the DNA is TGTGCCAGCAGGGCTGGGACAGGGGATTTGGACCAAGAGACCCAGTACTTC. The genes are TRBV7-4 and TRBJ2-5, with TRBD1 identical over 10 bases. CDR1 and CDR2 from the germline V gene are SGHVT and SQSDAQ. V lost 6 bases and J lost 0; bases outside the gene matches: 10. This CDR3 is 17 amino acids long.

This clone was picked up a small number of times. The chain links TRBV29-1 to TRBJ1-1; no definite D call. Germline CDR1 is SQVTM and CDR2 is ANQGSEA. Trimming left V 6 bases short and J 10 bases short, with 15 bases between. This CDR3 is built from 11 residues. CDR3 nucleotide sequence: TGCAGCGTGGTGGTGTCCGGGGTAGCTTTCTTT. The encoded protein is CSVVVSGVAFF.

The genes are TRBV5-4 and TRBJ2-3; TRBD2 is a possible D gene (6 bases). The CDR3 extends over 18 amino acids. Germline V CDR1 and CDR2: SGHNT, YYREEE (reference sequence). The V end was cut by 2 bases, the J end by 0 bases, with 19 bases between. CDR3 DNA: TGTGCCAGCAGCTTACTACCTCGGGTGGAGGGCAGCACAGATACGCAGTATTTT. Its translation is CASSLLPRVEGSTDTQYF. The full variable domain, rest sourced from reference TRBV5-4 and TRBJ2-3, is ETGVTQSPTHLIKTRGQQVTLRCSSQSGHNTVSWYQQALGQGPQFIFQYYREEENGRGNFPPRFSGLQFPNYSSELNVNALELDDSALYLCASSLLPRVEGSTDTQYFGPGTRLTVL.

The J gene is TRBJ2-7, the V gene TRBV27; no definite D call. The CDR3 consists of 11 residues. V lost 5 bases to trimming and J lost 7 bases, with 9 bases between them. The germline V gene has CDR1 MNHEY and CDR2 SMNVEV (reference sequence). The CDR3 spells CASSNQSEQYF. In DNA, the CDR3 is TGTGCCAGCAGTAATCAGTCGGAGCAGTACTTC.

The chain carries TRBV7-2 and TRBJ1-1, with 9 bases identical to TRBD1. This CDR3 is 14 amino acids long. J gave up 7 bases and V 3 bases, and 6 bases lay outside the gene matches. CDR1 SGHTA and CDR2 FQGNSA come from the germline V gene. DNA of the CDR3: TGTGCCAGCAGCTTTTCCGGGACAGGGAGTGAAGCTTTCTTT. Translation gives CASSFSGTGSEAFF.

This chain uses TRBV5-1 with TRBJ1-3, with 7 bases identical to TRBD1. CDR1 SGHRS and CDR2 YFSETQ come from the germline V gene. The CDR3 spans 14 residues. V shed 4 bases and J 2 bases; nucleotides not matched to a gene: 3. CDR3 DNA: TGCGCCAGCAGCCCCGGGACAGCTGGAAACACCATATATTTT. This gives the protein CASSPGTAGNTIYF.